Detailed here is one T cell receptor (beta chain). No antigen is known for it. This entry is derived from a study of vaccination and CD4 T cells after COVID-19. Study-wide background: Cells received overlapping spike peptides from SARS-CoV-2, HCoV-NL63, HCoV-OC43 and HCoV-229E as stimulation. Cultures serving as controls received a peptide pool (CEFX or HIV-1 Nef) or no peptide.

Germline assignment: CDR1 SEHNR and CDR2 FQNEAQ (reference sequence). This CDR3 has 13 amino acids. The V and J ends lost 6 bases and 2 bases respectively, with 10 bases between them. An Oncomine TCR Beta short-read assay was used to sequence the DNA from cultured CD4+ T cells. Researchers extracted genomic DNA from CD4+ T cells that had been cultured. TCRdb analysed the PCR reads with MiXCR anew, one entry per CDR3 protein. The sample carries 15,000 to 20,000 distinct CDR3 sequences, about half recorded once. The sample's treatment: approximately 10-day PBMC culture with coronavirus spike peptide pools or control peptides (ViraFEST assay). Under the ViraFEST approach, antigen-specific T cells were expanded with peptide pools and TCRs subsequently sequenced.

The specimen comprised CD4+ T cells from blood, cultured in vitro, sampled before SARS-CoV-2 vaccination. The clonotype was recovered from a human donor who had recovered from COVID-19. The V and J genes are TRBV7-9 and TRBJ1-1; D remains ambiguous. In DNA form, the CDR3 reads TGTGCCAGCAGACCGGAACCAAACACTGAAGCTTTCTTT. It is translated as CASRPEPNTEAFF.